This T cell receptor beta chain was found in a study of blood T cell repertoires in COVID-19. Study-wide context: COVID-19 samples from acute and convalescent phases originated in the United States, Italy and Spain.

Study processing details: Using reference gene primer amplification, nucleated cell counts were estimated. Repertoires were generated with immunoSEQ multiplex PCR, while TCRdb's copy carries only in-frame clones and drops some. That table gives V, J and clone size, and the DNA gave D and trimming. The table shows about 57,000 clones, with roughly 80% occurring only once. Participants came from under 30 US areas, aged about 18 to 89 years. There are 13 residues in the CDR3. V was trimmed by 6 bases and J by 4 bases, leaving 13 bases between them. Germline V lookup: CDR1 MNHEY, CDR2 SVGAGI. The specimen sequenced was PBMCs or T cells enriched from blood (not recorded which). The sequence was collected from a woman aged 40 to 50 with acute COVID-19. The V gene is TRBV6-5, the J gene TRBJ2-7; a possible D gene is TRBD2 (6 bases). The CDR3 nucleotides are TGTGCCAGCAGCATCGAGACTAGTTACGAGCAGTACGTC. The encoded protein is CASSIETSYEQYV.